Listed below are T cell receptor beta chains from one sample, sequenced in a study of chemoradiotherapy in HPV16-positive cancers. Libraries were prepared by immunoSEQ multiplex PCR; TCRdb keeps only in-frame clonotypes and omits some of them. Found here are about 23,000 clones, over 85% of them singletons; the top ten hold just under 6%. The sequences come from blood, collected from a patient who underwent chemoradiotherapy. These receptors were obtained from a human donor with HPV-associated anogenital cancer. The conserved cysteine and the conserved F or W are not part of the CDR3 here. Fields, in order: D gene, V gene, J gene, CDR3 protein. A D gene is named only where the DNA matches it firmly.

d_gene: -
v_gene: TRBV5-3
j_gene: TRBJ1-5
CDR3aa: ARSFRGGSNQPQH

d_gene: -
v_gene: TRBV6-1
j_gene: TRBJ1-5
CDR3aa: ASSEASRGRSLLNQPQH

d_gene: TRBD1
v_gene: TRBV7-2
j_gene: TRBJ1-5
CDR3aa: ASSRGTASNQPQH

d_gene: -
v_gene: TRBV9
j_gene: TRBJ1-6
CDR3aa: ASSSRDNTYNSPLH

d_gene: -
v_gene: TRBV7-2
j_gene: TRBJ1-2
CDR3aa: ASSFVNNGYT

d_gene: TRBD2
v_gene: TRBV7-6
j_gene: TRBJ2-2
CDR3aa: ASSFTSGGASNTGELF

d_gene: -
v_gene: TRBV19
j_gene: TRBJ1-2
CDR3aa: ASFAGQGFYT

d_gene: -
v_gene: TRBV6-6
j_gene: TRBJ2-1
CDR3aa: ASSYILFEQF

d_gene: TRBD1
v_gene: TRBV6-1
j_gene: TRBJ1-2
CDR3aa: ASSAGQGFGYT

d_gene: TRBD2
v_gene: TRBV19
j_gene: TRBJ2-1
CDR3aa: ASTLAGRSEQF

d_gene: -
v_gene: TRBV4-1
j_gene: TRBJ2-3
CDR3aa: ASSQYEGITDTQY

d_gene: -
v_gene: TRBV27
j_gene: TRBJ1-2
CDR3aa: ASKKGGVGYT

d_gene: -
v_gene: TRBV5-1
j_gene: TRBJ2-4
CDR3aa: ASSLYGGGAKNIQY

d_gene: -
v_gene: TRBV7-2
j_gene: TRBJ2-3
CDR3aa: ASSLGAGTSTDTQY

d_gene: TRBD2
v_gene: TRBV11-1
j_gene: TRBJ2-1
CDR3aa: ASSLEYGGSTYNEQF

d_gene: TRBD1
v_gene: TRBV19
j_gene: TRBJ2-2
CDR3aa: ASSQFGGRGSSSTGELF

d_gene: TRBD1
v_gene: TRBV5-1
j_gene: TRBJ1-2
CDR3aa: ASSLWDRGWGYT

d_gene: -
v_gene: TRBV27
j_gene: TRBJ1-1
CDR3aa: ASSPLARRAEAF

d_gene: -
v_gene: TRBV14
j_gene: TRBJ1-2
CDR3aa: ASSRELNYGYT

d_gene: TRBD1
v_gene: TRBV2
j_gene: TRBJ1-5
CDR3aa: ASSGTGGSNQPQH

d_gene: -
v_gene: TRBV5-1
j_gene: TRBJ2-3
CDR3aa: ASSLEGGGEDTQY

d_gene: -
v_gene: TRBV5-1
j_gene: TRBJ2-1
CDR3aa: ASSLAAATQQF

d_gene: -
v_gene: TRBV9
j_gene: TRBJ1-2
CDR3aa: ASSGGPTGYGYT

d_gene: -
v_gene: TRBV4-2
j_gene: TRBJ1-2
CDR3aa: ASSQKSSGPLPSGYT

d_gene: -
v_gene: TRBV28
j_gene: TRBJ1-2
CDR3aa: ASSLRDYGYT

d_gene: -
v_gene: TRBV19
j_gene: TRBJ2-2
CDR3aa: ATTRGDKNTGELF

d_gene: TRBD1
v_gene: TRBV25-1
j_gene: TRBJ1-2
CDR3aa: ASSPSDRATNYGYT

d_gene: -
v_gene: TRBV7-9
j_gene: TRBJ2-3
CDR3aa: ASSLSSTGTDTQY

d_gene: -
v_gene: TRBV30
j_gene: TRBJ2-1
CDR3aa: AWSPLDYEQF